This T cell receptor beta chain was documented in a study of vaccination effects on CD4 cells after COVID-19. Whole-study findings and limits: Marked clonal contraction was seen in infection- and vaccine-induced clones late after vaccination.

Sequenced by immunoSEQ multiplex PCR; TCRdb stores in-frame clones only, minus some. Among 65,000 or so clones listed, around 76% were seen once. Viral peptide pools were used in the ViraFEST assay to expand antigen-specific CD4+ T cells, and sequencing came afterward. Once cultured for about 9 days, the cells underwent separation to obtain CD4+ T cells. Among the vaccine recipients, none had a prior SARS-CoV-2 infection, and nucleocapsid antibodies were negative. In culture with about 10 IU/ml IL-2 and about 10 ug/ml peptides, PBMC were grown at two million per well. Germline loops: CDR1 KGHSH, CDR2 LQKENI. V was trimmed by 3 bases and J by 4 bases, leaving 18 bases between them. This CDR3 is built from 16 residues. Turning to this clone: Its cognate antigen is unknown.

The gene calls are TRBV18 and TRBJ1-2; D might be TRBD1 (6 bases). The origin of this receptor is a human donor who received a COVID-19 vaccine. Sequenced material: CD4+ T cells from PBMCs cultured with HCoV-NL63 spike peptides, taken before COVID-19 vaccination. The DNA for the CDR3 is TGTGCCAGCTCACCTGGGCAGGGGTCGCTCGGCTATGGCTACACCTTC. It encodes CASSPGQGSLGYGYTF.